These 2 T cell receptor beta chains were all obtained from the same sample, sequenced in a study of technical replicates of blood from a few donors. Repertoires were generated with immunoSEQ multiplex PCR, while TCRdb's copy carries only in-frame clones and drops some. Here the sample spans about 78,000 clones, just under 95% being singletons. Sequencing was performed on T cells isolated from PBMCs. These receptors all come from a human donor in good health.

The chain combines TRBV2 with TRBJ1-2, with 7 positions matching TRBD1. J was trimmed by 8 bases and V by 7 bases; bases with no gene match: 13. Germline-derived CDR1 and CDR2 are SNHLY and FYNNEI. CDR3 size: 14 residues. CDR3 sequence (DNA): TGTGCCAGCACCATTGGACAGGTCGGATCCGGCTACACCTTC. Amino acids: CASTIGQVGSGYTF.

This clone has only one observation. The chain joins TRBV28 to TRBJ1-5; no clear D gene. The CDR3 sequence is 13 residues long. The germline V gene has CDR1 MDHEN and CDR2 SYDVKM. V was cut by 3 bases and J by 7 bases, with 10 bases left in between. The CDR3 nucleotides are TGTGCCAGCAGTTTTAGTATCGGGCAGCCCCAGCATTTT. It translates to CASSFSIGQPQHF.